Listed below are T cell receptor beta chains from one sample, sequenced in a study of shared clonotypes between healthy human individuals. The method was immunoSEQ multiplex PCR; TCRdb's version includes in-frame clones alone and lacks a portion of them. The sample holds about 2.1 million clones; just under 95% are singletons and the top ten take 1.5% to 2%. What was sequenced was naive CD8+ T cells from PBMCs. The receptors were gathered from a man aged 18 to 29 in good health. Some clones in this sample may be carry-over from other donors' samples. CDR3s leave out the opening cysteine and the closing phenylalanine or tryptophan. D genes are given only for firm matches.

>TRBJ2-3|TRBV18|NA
ATSERTTDTQY
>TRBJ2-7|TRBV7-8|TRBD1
ASSPPDRAEQY
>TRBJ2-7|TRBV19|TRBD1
ASSMGPGQGFYEQY
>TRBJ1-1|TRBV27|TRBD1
ASSLQEPGGHTEAF
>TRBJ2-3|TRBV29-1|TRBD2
SGKRTSGSTDTQY
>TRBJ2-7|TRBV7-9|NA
ASSFSPSYEQY
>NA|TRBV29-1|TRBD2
SVSGRGEQY
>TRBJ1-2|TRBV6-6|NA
ASSYSGRIIYGYT
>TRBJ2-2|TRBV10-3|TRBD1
AISEDRVDWVNTGELF
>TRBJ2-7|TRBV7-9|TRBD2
ASSPPAGGVGEQY
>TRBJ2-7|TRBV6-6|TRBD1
ASSYSRDSAYEQY
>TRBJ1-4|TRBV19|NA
ASSTQPQEPNEKLF